One sample yielded the 27 T cell receptor beta chains listed below, sequenced in a study of T cell repertoires in aging, cancer and after chemotherapy. TRB rearrangements spanning V, D and J were amplified using mixed TRB-A/B primers. In TCRdb, the multiplex PCR reads were re-called with MiXCR into one record per CDR3 protein. The sample consists of roughly 150 distinct CDR3 sequences, approximately 53% of them appearing once. Amplification of TCR beta used genomic DNA extracted from peripheral blood. Sequencing used blood. The receptors here all came from a human donor with a solid tumor.

As to this clonotype: Compared with germline, one end of the junction differs, possibly owing to a read error. V usage is TRBV7-6 and J usage is TRBJ2-3; maybe TRBD2 (5 bases). Per the germline V gene, CDR1 is SGHVS and CDR2 is FNYEAQ. This CDR3 has 11 amino acids. The CDR3 nucleotides read TGTGCCAGCAGCTTAGGGGAGACGCAGAATTTT. Translated: CASSLGETQNF.

In its sample, this clonotype was seen a few times. The chain has TRBV19 and TRBJ2-7; D unresolved. Trimming removed 7 bases at V and 6 bases at J, with 16 bases between. The germline V gene has CDR1 LNHDA and CDR2 SQIVND (reference sequence). This CDR3 region has 13 residues. CDR3 protein: CASTPGPSREQYF. For the CDR3, the DNA is TGTGCCAGTACCCCCGGACCGTCTCGCGAGCAGTACTTC. The full variable domain, in which reference TRBV19 and TRBJ2-7 provide the parts outside the CDR3, is DGGITQSPKYLFRKEGQNVTLSCEQNLNHDAMYWYRQDPGQGLRLIYYSQIVNDFQKGDIAEGYSVSREKKESFPLTVTSAQKNPTAFYLCASTPGPSREQYFGPGTRLTVT.

This clonotype was seen more than once but under ten times. V gene TRBV6-5 combines with J gene TRBJ1-1, with unresolved D. Germline assignment: CDR1 MNHEY and CDR2 SVGAGI. The CDR3 contains 15 residues. V lost 5 bases and J 6 bases, leaving 19 bases between the germline ends. The CDR3 nucleotides read TGTGCCAGCAGTACCCAAGGCAGGCCGACGGCTGAAGCTTTCTTT. Translating gives CASSTQGRPTAEAFF.

In regard to this clonotype: A clone one base away is much larger, so this may be a read error. The CDR3 spells CAWSRPPDHKQYF. CDR3 nucleotides: TGTGCCTGGAGCAGACCTCCAGACCACAAGCAGTACTTC. The chain is built from TRBV30 and TRBJ2-7; D is ambiguous. The CDR3 is 13 residues long. The germline V gene encodes CDR1 GTSNPN and CDR2 SVGIG (reference sequence). Trimming left V 3 bases short and J 8 bases short, with 17 bases between.

The CDR3 DNA follows: TGTGCCAGCAGTTCGACAGGGGGCTCAGCTGAAGCTTTCTTT. Protein: CASSSTGGSAEAFF. The V gene is TRBV12-3 or TRBV12-4, the J gene TRBJ1-1; 10 bases fit TRBD1. The CDR3 extends over 14 amino acids. Trimming removed 4 bases from V and 6 bases from J; junction bases left unmatched: 5.

In its sample, this clonotype was seen a few times. J is TRBJ2-7 and V is TRBV20-1, with D uncertain. The CDR3 is made up of 13 amino acids. Deletions cut 6 bases from V and 3 bases from J, with 15 bases between. Germline V lookup: CDR1 DFQATT, CDR2 SNEGSKA (reference sequence). The CDR3 loop reads CSARPPGVYEQYF. In DNA form, the CDR3 reads TGCAGTGCCCGTCCCCCGGGTGTCTACGAGCAGTACTTC.

V is TRBV20-1 and J is TRBJ2-3; unclear D gene. Germline V gene sequence: CDR1 DFQATT, CDR2 SNEGSKA (reference sequence). The CDR3 is made up of 11 amino acids. The ends were cut back, 5 bases at V and 6 bases at J, with 9 bases in the middle. CDR3 amino acids: CSAFYGDTQYF. The CDR3 region has the DNA TGCAGTGCTTTTTACGGGGATACGCAGTATTTT.

This clonotype was counted a few times. This CDR3 is CASSFGGLEAFF. The CDR3 DNA is TGTGCCAGCAGCTTTGGGGGGCTGGAAGCTTTCTTT. The gene calls are TRBV7-9 and TRBJ1-1; maybe TRBD1 (6 bases). CDR1 SEHNR and CDR2 FQNEAQ come from the germline V gene (reference sequence). This CDR3 contains 12 residues. Trimming shortened V by 3 bases and J by 8 bases, and 10 bases separated the two germline ends.

The chain couples TRBV20-1 to TRBJ1-4; D uncertain. This CDR3 region has 12 residues. Germline lookup yields CDR1 DFQATT and CDR2 SNEGSKA (reference sequence). The V end lost 0 bases, the J end lost 13 bases, and 12 bases lay between the germline ends. CDR3 loop: CSARDPPGRLFF. DNA of the CDR3: TGCAGTGCTAGAGATCCCCCCGGTAGACTGTTTTTT.

This clonotype is hyperexpanded (1% or more) within its sample. This sequence joins TRBV30 and TRBJ2-7; no reliable D call. The CDR3 spans 13 residues. The germline CDR1 and CDR2 sequences are GTSNPN and SVGIG (reference sequence). The V end was cut by 4 bases, the J end by 5 bases, with 15 bases between. The CDR3 DNA follows: TGTGCCTGGAATCGGCCGCCTGTCCACGAGCAGTACTTC. Protein product: CAWNRPPVHEQYF. Full variable domain (remainder filled in from reference TRBV30 and TRBJ2-7): SQTIHQWPATLVQPVGSPLSLECTVEGTSNPNLYWYRQAAGRGLQLLFYSVGIGQISSEVPQNLSASRPQDRQFILSSKKLLLSDSGFYLCAWNRPPVHEQYFGPGTRLTVT.

This clonotype came up a few times. The chain is built from TRBV12-3 or TRBV12-4 and TRBJ2-2; unclear D gene. Trimming left V 6 bases short and J 1 base short, with 9 bases between. The CDR3 spans 14 residues. For the CDR3, the DNA is TGTGCCAGCAGCCTAGGTCTGAACACCGGGGAGCTGTTTTTT. Translating it yields CASSLGLNTGELFF.

A few counts support this clonotype. The V gene is TRBV6-1, the J gene TRBJ2-2; 8 bases align to TRBD1. The CDR3 runs 15 residues. Germline assignment: CDR1 MNHNS and CDR2 SASEGT. After removal of 3 bases from V and 4 bases from J, the junction contained 4 bases not matched to a gene. The CDR3 sequence is CASSDRQGSTGELFF. DNA of the CDR3: TGTGCCAGCAGTGATCGACAGGGGAGCACCGGGGAGCTGTTTTTT.

J is TRBJ2-5 and V is TRBV29-1; the match to TRBD1 covers 8 bases. The V gene end was trimmed by 7 bases and the J gene end by 5 bases; junction bases not matched to a gene: 12. Looked up from germline, CDR1 is SQVTM and CDR2 is ANQGSEA. The CDR3 is 14 amino acids. CDR3 protein: CSGSGGAPVETQYF. Written as DNA, the CDR3 is TGCAGCGGATCAGGGGGCGCCCCGGTGGAGACCCAGTACTTC.

The rearrangement links TRBV6-5 to TRBJ1-1; TRBD1 aligns across 7 bases. Germline V gene sequence: CDR1 MNHEY, CDR2 SVGAGI. This CDR3 region has 14 residues. Trimming removed 4 bases from V and 3 bases from J; junction bases left unmatched: 5. As DNA, the CDR3 is TGTGCCAGCAGTTGGAGAACAGGGGACACTGAAGCTTTCTTT. Protein sequence: CASSWRTGDTEAFF.

Judged by abundance, this clonotype is hyperexpanded. CDR3 bases: TGTGCCAGCAGCCCTGAGACAGGGTGGGTTTTAGGCTACACCTTC. Translated: CASSPETGWVLGYTF. The chain links TRBV6-5 to TRBJ1-2; 7 nucleotides line up with TRBD1. The CDR3 is made up of 15 amino acids. CDR1 MNHEY and CDR2 SVGAGI come from the germline V gene. V lost 6 bases and J lost 8; bases outside the gene matches: 15.

The table lists this clonotype with a few counts. The chain has TRBV6-5 and TRBJ1-1, with D unresolved. With 4 bases removed from V and 2 bases from J, the gap between germline ends came to 8 bases. This CDR3 has 13 amino acids. The V gene's germline CDR1 is MNHEY and CDR2 SVGAGI. The CDR3 bases are TGTGCCAGCAGTTTCAATATTAACACTGAAGCTTTCTTT. It encodes CASSFNINTEAFF.

The chain is built from TRBV7-6 and TRBJ2-3; 10 bases agree with TRBD1. This CDR3 is 16 amino acids long. Looked up from germline, CDR1 is SGHVS and CDR2 is FNYEAQ. V shed 5 bases, J shed 2 bases, and the junction held 7 bases outside the gene matches. The CDR3 region has the DNA TGTGCCAGCAGCCGACAGGGGGCGACAACCACAGATACGCAGTATTTT. Amino acids: CASSRQGATTTDTQYF.

V usage is TRBV7-9 and J usage is TRBJ1-2; 10 bases fit TRBD1. The CDR3 is made up of 15 amino acids. Germline V gene sequence: CDR1 SEHNR, CDR2 FQNEAQ (reference sequence). Trimming removed 2 bases from V and 4 bases from J; junction bases left unmatched: 4. CDR3: CASSLRTGGSYGYTF. The CDR3 DNA reads TGTGCCAGCAGCTTAAGGACAGGGGGAAGCTATGGCTACACCTTC.

The chain recombines TRBV7-9 with TRBJ1-5, with D possibly being TRBD1 (5 bases). This CDR3 region has 13 residues. The V and J ends lost 8 bases and 4 bases respectively, with 12 bases between them. Germline lookup yields CDR1 SEHNR and CDR2 FQNEAQ (reference sequence). The CDR3, as DNA: TGTGCCAGCGGCCGGGACCCTAATCAGCCCCAGCATTTT. It encodes CASGRDPNQPQHF.

This clonotype was observed a handful of times. This chain connects TRBV6-5 to TRBJ1-1; TRBD1 matches at 7 bases. The CDR3 extends over 14 amino acids. Unmatched junction bases numbered 9, after V lost 4 bases and J lost 7 bases. Germline V lookup: CDR1 MNHEY, CDR2 SVGAGI. CDR3 in DNA: TGTGCCAGCAGTTCCCCAACAGGGGTAGGTGAAGCTTTCTTT. The encoded protein is CASSSPTGVGEAFF.

The J gene is TRBJ1-1, the V gene TRBV27, with a possible D match to TRBD1 (6 bases). This CDR3 is 18 amino acids long. The germline V gene has CDR1 MNHEY and CDR2 SMNVEV (reference sequence). Between the trimmed V and J ends, which lost 1 base and 1 base, there was a span of 19 bases. In DNA form, the CDR3 reads TGTGCCAGCAGTTTATATCCCCCGACAGGATTAAGGAACACTGAAGCTTTCTTT. Amino acids: CASSLYPPTGLRNTEAFF.

This clonotype occurred a few times. V is TRBV12-3 or TRBV12-4 and J is TRBJ1-2; TRBD1 might be the D (6 bases). V was trimmed by 2 bases and J by 13 bases, leaving 23 bases between them. The CDR3 is 15 residues long. The CDR3 spells CASSLRAARDTSPTF. DNA of the CDR3: TGTGCCAGCAGTTTAAGGGCGGCCCGGGACACCTCGCCCACCTTC.

There are a few counts of this clonotype. This rearrangement joins TRBV12-3 or TRBV12-4 to TRBJ1-4, with a tentative D call TRBD1 (5 bases). The CDR3 contains 14 residues. Trimming took 4 bases from V and 11 from J, leaving 17 bases between them. The CDR3 here is CASSSRDGPWKLFF. For the CDR3, the DNA is TGTGCCAGCAGTTCGCGGGACGGGCCGTGGAAACTGTTTTTT.

Sample share makes this clonotype hyperexpanded. J is TRBJ1-2 and V is TRBV6-5; D might be TRBD1 (6 bases). Trimming left V 5 bases short and J 6 bases short, with 19 bases between. The germline CDR1 and CDR2 sequences are MNHEY and SVGAGI. CDR3 length: 15 amino acids. CDR3 sequence: CASSRTGHLGDGYTF. CDR3 nucleotide sequence: TGTGCCAGCAGTAGAACGGGACATCTAGGGGATGGCTACACCTTC.

This clonotype turned up a few times. The rearrangement uses TRBV20-1 and TRBJ2-7; D may be TRBD1 (6 bases). Germline V CDR1 and CDR2: DFQATT, SNEGSKA (reference sequence). V was clipped by 2 bases and J by 1 base, with 12 bases between them. The CDR3 runs 14 residues. The CDR3 loop reads CSARLDSASYEQYF. The CDR3 DNA is TGCAGTGCTAGATTGGACAGCGCTTCCTACGAGCAGTACTTC.

The V call is TRBV19, the J call TRBJ2-7; 9 positions agree with TRBD2. Unmatched junction bases numbered 8, after V lost 4 bases and J lost 4 bases. The germline gives CDR1 LNHDA, CDR2 SQIVND (reference sequence). The CDR3 sequence is 15 residues long. The CDR3 DNA sequence: TGTGCCAGTAGTAGGGTGGCTAGCGGGACTTACGAGCAGTACTTC. It translates to CASSRVASGTYEQYF.

The J gene is TRBJ1-5, the V gene TRBV20-1; no reliable D call. This CDR3 comprises 15 residues. Deletions cut 0 bases from V and 1 base from J, with 10 bases between. Germline assignment: CDR1 DFQATT and CDR2 SNEGSKA (reference sequence). CDR3 DNA: TGCAGTGCTAGAGATCCGGGTTTAAGCAATCAGCCCCAGCATTTT. This gives the protein CSARDPGLSNQPQHF.